This TCR beta chain was identified in a study of blood T cell repertoires in COVID-19. Study background: Samples taken during acute and convalescent COVID-19 were collected in the United States, Italy and Spain. Nucleic acid was either cDNA or gDNA, and it came from T cells, B-cell-depleted T cells, or PBMCs.

Germline V gene lookup returns CDR1 KGHSH and CDR2 LQKENI. V lost 3 bases, J lost 4 bases, and 18 bases lay in between. The CDR3 contains 16 residues. This clone was seen only a few times. How the authors handled the data: Reference gene primer amplification gave nucleated cell count estimates. TCRdb's copy holds only in-frame clones and misses some; the assay was immunoSEQ multiplex PCR. That table supplies the V and J calls and clone size; D and trimming were determined from the DNA. The top ten clones hold around a fifth of a sample with around 150,000 clones, approximately 80% of them seen once. This TCR derives from a woman aged 80 or over with acute or convalescent COVID-19. The sequenced sample was peripheral blood. The chain uses TRBV18 and TRBJ1-1, with D maybe TRBD1 (6 bases). The CDR3 loop is CASSPTQARGGTEAFF. CDR3 nucleotide sequence: TGTGCCAGCTCACCGACCCAGGCCAGGGGTGGCACTGAAGCTTTCTTT.